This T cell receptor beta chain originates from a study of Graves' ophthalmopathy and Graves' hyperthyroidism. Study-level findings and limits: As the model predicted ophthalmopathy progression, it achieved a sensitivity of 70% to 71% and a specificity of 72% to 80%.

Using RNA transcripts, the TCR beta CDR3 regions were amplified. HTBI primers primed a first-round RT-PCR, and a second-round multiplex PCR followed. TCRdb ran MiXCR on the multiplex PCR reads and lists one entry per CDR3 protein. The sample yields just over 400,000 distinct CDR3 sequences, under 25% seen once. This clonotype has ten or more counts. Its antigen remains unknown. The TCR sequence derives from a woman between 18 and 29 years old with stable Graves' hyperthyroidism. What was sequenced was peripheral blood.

As DNA, the CDR3 is TGTGCCACCAGACCCTTCAGCGGGAGATACGACATTCAGTACTTC. Translated: CATRPFSGRYDIQYF. The chain couples TRBV15 to TRBJ2-4; 8 positions agree with TRBD2. The CDR3 consists of 15 residues. CDR1 and CDR2 (germline): LNHNV, YYDKDF (reference sequence). Losses at the gene ends were 6 bases for V and 8 bases for J; bases not matched to a gene: 12.